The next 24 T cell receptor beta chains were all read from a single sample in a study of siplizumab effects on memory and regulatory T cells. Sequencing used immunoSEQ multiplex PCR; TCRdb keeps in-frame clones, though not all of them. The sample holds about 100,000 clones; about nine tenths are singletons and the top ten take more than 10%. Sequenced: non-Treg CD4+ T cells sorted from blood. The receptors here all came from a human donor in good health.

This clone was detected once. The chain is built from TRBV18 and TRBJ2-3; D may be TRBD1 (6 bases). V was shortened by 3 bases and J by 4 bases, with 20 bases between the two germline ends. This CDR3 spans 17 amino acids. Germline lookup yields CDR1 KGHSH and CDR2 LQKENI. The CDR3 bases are TGTGCCAGCTCACCCTATACGACAGGTGGATCGGCAGATACGCAGTATTTT. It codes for CASSPYTTGGSADTQYF. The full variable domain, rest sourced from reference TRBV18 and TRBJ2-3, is NAGVMQNPRHLVRRRGQEARLRCSPMKGHSHVYWYRQLPEEGLKFMVYLQKENIIDESGMPKERFSAEFPKEGPSILRIQQVVRGDSAAYFCASSPYTTGGSADTQYFGPGTRLTVL.

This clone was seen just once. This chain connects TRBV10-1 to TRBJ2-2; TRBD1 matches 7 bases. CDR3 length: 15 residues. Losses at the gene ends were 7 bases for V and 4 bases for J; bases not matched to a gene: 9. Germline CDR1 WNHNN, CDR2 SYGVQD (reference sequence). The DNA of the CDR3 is TGCGCCAGCAACCTCGACAGGGTGGCCACCGGGGAGCTGTTTTTT. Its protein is CASNLDRVATGELFF.

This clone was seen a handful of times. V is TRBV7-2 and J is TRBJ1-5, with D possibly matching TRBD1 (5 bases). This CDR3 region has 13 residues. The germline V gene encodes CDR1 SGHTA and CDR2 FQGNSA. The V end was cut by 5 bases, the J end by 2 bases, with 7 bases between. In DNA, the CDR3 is TGTGCCAGCAGCAAGACAGGCAATCAGCCCCAGCATTTT. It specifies CASSKTGNQPQHF.

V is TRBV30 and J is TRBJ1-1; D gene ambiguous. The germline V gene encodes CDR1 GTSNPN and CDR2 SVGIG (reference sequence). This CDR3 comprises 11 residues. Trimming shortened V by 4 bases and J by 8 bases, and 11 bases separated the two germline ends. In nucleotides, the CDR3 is TGTGCCTGGATTGAAGTCGGGGAAGCTTTCTTT. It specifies CAWIEVGEAFF.

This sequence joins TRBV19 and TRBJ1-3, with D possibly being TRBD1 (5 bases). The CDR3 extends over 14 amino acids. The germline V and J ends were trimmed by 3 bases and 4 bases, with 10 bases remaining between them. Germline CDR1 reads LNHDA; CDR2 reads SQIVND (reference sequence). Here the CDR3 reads CASSISGDGNTIYF. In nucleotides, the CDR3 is TGTGCCAGTAGTATCTCGGGGGACGGAAACACCATATATTTT.

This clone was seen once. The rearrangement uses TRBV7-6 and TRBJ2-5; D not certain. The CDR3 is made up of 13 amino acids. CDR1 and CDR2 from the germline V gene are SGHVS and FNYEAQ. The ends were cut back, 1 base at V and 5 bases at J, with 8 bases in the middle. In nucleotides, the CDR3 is TGTGCCAGCAGCTTAGTACTGGGGGAGACCCAGTACTTC. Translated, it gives CASSLVLGETQYF.

DNA for the CDR3: TGTGCCAGCAGCGGGTGGACCTACGAGCAGTACTTC. Translation gives CASSGWTYEQYF. The chain recombines TRBV14 with TRBJ2-7, with D unclear. V shed 5 bases and J shed 2 bases, with 7 bases lying between them. Looked up from germline, CDR1 is SGHDN and CDR2 is FVKESK. The CDR3 contains 12 residues. The variable domain in full, with the rest retrieved from reference TRBV14 and TRBJ2-7, is EAGVTQFPSHSVIEKGQTVTLRCDPISGHDNLYWYRRVMGKEIKFLLHFVKESKQDESGMPNNRFLAERTGGTYSTLKVQPAELEDSGVYFCASSGWTYEQYFGPGTRLTVT.

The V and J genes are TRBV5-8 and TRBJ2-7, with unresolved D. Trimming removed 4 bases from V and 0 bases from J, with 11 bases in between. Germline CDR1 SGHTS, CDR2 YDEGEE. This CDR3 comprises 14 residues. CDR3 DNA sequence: TGTGCCAGCAGCCCCAGCCCCTTCTCCTACGAGCAGTACTTC. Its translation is CASSPSPFSYEQYF. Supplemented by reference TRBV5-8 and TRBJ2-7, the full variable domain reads EAGVTQSPTHLIKTRGQQATLRCSPISGHTSVYWYQQALGLGLQFLLWYDEGEERNRGNFPPRFSGRQFPNYSSELNVNALELEDSALYLCASSPSPFSYEQYFGPGTRLTVT.

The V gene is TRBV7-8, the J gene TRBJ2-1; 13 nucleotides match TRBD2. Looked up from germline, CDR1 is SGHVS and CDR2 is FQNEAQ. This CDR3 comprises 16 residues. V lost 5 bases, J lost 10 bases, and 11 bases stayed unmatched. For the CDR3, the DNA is TGTGCCAGCAGCCTTGGGGGACTAGCGGGACGAGAAGAGCAGTTCTTC. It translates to CASSLGGLAGREEQFF.

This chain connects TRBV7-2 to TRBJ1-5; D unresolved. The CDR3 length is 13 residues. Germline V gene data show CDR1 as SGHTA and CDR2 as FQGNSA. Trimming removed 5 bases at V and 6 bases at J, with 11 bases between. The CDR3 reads CASSPRASQPQHF. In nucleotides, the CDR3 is TGTGCCAGCAGCCCCCGGGCGAGTCAGCCCCAGCATTTT.

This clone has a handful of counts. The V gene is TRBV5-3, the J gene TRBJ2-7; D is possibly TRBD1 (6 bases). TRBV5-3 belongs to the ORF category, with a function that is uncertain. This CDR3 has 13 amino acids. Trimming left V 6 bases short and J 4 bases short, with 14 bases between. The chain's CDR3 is CARTDPTGYEQYF. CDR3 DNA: TGTGCCAGAACCGACCCAACAGGGTACGAGCAGTACTTC.

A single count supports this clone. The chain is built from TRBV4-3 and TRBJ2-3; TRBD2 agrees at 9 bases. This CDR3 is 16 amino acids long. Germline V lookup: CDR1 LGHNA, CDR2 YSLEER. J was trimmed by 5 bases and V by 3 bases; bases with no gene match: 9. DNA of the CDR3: TGCGCCAGCAGCCACAGGCGGGAGGGGGCAGTAGATACGCAGTATTTT. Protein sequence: CASSHRREGAVDTQYF.

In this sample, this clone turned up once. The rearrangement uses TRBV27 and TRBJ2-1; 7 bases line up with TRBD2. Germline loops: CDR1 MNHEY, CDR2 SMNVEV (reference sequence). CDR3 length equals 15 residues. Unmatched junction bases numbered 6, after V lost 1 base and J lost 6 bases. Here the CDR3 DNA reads TGTGCCAGCAGTTTATTGACGGGAGGATTCAATGAGCAGTTCTTC. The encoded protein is CASSLLTGGFNEQFF.

CDR3 nucleotides: TGCAGCGTTGTAATAGCCGGGACATTGCAGACCCAGTACTTC. Residues: CSVVIAGTLQTQYF. The gene calls are TRBV29-1 and TRBJ2-5; D is possibly TRBD1 (6 bases). V was shortened by 4 bases and J by 6 bases, with 18 bases between the two germline ends. Germline CDR1 and CDR2: SQVTM and ANQGSEA. This CDR3 comprises 14 residues.

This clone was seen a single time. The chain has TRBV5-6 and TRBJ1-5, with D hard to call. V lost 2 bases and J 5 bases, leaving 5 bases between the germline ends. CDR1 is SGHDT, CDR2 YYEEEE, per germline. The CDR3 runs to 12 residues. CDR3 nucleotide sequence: TGTGCCAGCAGCTTTGGGGATCAGCCCCAGCATTTT. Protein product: CASSFGDQPQHF.

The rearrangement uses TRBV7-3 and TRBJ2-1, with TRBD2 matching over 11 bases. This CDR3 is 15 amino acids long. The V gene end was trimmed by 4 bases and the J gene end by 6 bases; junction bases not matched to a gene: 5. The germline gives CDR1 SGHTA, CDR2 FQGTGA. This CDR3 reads CASSSVAGGFNEQFF. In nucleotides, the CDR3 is TGTGCCAGCAGCTCAGTAGCGGGAGGGTTCAATGAGCAGTTCTTC. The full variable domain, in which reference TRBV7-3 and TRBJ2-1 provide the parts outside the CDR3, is GAGVSQTPSNKVTEKGKYVELRCDPISGHTALYWYRQSLGQGPEFLIYFQGTGAADDSGLPNDRFFAVRPEGSVSTLKIQRTERGDSAVYLCASSSVAGGFNEQFFGPGTRLTVL.

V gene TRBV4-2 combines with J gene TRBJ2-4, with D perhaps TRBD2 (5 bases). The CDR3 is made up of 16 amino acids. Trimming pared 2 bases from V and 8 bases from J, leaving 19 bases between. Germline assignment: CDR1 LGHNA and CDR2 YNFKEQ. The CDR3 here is CASSQSPPASQDIQYF. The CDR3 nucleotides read TGTGCCAGCAGCCAATCCCCGCCGGCTAGCCAGGACATTCAGTACTTC.

The CDR3 spells CASFTGAVETQYF. The CDR3 DNA reads as TGTGCCAGCTTTACAGGGGCAGTGGAGACCCAGTACTTC. V is TRBV6-1 and J is TRBJ2-5; 7 bases fit TRBD1. The ends lost 8 bases at V and 5 bases at J; junction bases unmatched: 8. This CDR3 has 13 residues. Germline loops: CDR1 MNHNS, CDR2 SASEGT.

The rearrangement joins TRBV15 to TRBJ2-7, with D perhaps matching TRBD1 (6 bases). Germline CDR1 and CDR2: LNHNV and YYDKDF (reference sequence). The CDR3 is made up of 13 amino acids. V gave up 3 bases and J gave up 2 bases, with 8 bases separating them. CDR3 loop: CATSRGQPYEQYF. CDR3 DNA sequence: TGTGCCACCAGCAGGGGACAACCCTACGAGCAGTACTTC.

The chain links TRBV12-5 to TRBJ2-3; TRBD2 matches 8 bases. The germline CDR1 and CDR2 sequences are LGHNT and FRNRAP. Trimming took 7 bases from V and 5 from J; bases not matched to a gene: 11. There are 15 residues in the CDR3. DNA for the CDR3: TGTGCTAGTGCCCTAAAAAAGCGGGAGTTAGATACGCAGTATTTT. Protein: CASALKKRELDTQYF.

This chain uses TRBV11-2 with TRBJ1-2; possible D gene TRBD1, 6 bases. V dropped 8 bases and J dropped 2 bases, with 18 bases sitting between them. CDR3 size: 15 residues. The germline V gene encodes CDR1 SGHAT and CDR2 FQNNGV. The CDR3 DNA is TGTGCCAGCGGACATATAAGGACAGTCAACTATGGCTACACCTTC. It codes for CASGHIRTVNYGYTF. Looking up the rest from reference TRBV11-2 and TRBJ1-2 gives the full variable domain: EAGVAQSPRYKIIEKRQSVAFWCNPISGHATLYWYQQILGQGPKLLIQFQNNGVVDDSQLPKDRFSAERLKGVDSTLKIQPAKLEDSAVYLCASGHIRTVNYGYTFGSGTRLTVV.

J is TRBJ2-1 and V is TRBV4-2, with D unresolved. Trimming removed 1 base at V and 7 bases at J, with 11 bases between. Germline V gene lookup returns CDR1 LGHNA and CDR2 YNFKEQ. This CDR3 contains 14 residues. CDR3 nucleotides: TGTGCCAGCAGCCAAGTGAGAGCCAGTAATGAGCAGTTCTTC. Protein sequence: CASSQVRASNEQFF.

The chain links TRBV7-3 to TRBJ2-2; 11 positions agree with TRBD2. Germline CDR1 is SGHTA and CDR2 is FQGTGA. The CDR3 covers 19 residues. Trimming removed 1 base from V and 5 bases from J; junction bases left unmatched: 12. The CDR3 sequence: CASSLKGHLAGGGTGELFF. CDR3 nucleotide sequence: TGTGCCAGCAGCTTAAAAGGGCACCTAGCGGGAGGTGGAACCGGGGAGCTGTTTTTT. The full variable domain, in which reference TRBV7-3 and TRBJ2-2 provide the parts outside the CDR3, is GAGVSQTPSNKVTEKGKYVELRCDPISGHTALYWYRQSLGQGPEFLIYFQGTGAADDSGLPNDRFFAVRPEGSVSTLKIQRTERGDSAVYLCASSLKGHLAGGGTGELFFGEGSRLTVL.

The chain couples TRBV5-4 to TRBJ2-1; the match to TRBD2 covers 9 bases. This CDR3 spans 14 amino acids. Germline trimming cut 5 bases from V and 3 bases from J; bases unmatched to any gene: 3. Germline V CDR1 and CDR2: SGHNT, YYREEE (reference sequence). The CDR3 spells CASSRSGSYNEQFF. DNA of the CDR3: TGTGCCAGCAGTCGTAGCGGGAGCTACAATGAGCAGTTCTTC.